This TCR beta chain comes out of a study of CD8 T cells in Susac syndrome. Negative isolation was applied to CD8+ and CD4+ T cells, and FACS enrichment was applied to TEMRA cells. Study results and caveats: Within total CD8+ repertoires, around 15 Susac-specific public clones were found, and within CD8+ TEMRA repertoires, roughly 5.

CDR3 size: 14 residues. The germline CDR1 and CDR2 sequences are SQVTM and ANQGSEA. V lost 6 bases and J lost 2; bases outside the gene matches: 9. Reverse transcription used roughly 0.5 to 1 ug RNA and random hexamers. Amplification of TCR beta CDR3 was carried out by immunoSEQ multiplex PCR, which covered 54 Vbeta and 13 Jbeta segments. One entry per CDR3 protein, called by TCRdb with MiXCR from the immunoSEQ multiplex PCR reads. The data contain approximately 54,000 distinct CDR3 sequences, around 95% of them singletons. With respect to this clonotype: Its antigen is not identified.

The receptor's source is a human donor with Susac syndrome. The sequenced sample was CD8+ T cells from PBMCs. The rearrangement joins TRBV29-1 to TRBJ2-7, with TRBD2 matching over 8 bases. CDR3 nucleotides: TGCAGCGTAGAGGGCAGCGGGGGAACCTACGAGCAGTACTTC. Translating it yields CSVEGSGGTYEQYF.